What follows is one T cell receptor (beta chain) and its context. The table came from immunoSEQ multiplex PCR; TCRdb's copy has only in-frame clones and leaves some out. This sample carries some 300,000 clones, roughly 91% of them seen once, and the ten largest clones take roughly 2%. This entry belongs to a study of blood T cell repertoires in COVID-19. The CDR3 has 13 residues. CDR1 is SGHNT, CDR2 YYREEE, per germline (reference sequence). V lost 1 base, J lost 7 bases, and 10 bases lay in between. The sequencing sample was made of PBMCs or T cells enriched from blood (not recorded which). The TCR was taken from a woman aged 60-75 years in a cohort exposed to, infected with or recovered from COVID-19 (not recorded which). The chain employs TRBV5-4 and TRBJ2-3; D possibly corresponds to TRBD1 (5 bases). The chain's CDR3 is CASSLQGKNTQYF. CDR3 coding DNA: TGTGCCAGCAGCTTGCAGGGAAAGAATACGCAGTATTTT.